The 9 T cell receptor beta chains reported below all come from one sample, sequenced in a study of cytomegalovirus exposure and HLA in healthy donors. Researchers ran the PCR with 60 Vbeta and 13 Jbeta primers. Assay used: immunoSEQ multiplex PCR; TCRdb lists only in-frame clones, some missing. The sample records about 210,000 clones, over 80% being singletons. The sample taken for sequencing was PBMCs. These receptors all stem from a woman aged 45-65 years in good health and CMV-seropositive.

The J gene is TRBJ2-7, the V gene TRBV7-2, with 8 positions matching TRBD1. Germline V gene lookup returns CDR1 SGHTA and CDR2 FQGNSA. This CDR3 has 15 amino acids. Germline trimming cut 4 bases from V and 5 bases from J; bases unmatched to any gene: 10. The CDR3 loop reads CASSSSGTGQNEQYF. The CDR3 DNA sequence: TGTGCCAGCAGCTCGTCCGGGACAGGACAAAACGAGCAGTACTTC. The full variable domain, its missing parts supplied by reference TRBV7-2 and TRBJ2-7, is GAGVSQSPSNKVTEKGKDVELRCDPISGHTALYWYRQSLGQGLEFLIYFQGNSAPDKSGLPSDRFSAERTGGSVSTLTIQRTQQEDSAVYLCASSSSGTGQNEQYFGPGTRLTVT.

This clone was seen a few times. The rearrangement links TRBV5-4 to TRBJ1-1; 8 bases align to TRBD1. V trimming: 4 bases; J trimming: 2 bases; junction bases outside the gene matches: 4. Germline assignment: CDR1 SGHNT and CDR2 YYREEE (reference sequence). CDR3 size: 14 residues. CDR3 DNA sequence: TGTGCCAGCAGCGTCGGACAGGGAAACACTGAAGCTTTCTTT. Translation gives CASSVGQGNTEAFF.

The chain employs TRBV7-9 and TRBJ2-5, with D maybe TRBD2 (7 bases). V was shortened by 4 bases and J by 4 bases, with 25 bases between the two germline ends. Germline CDR1 reads SEHNR; CDR2 reads FQNEAQ (reference sequence). The length of the CDR3 is 18 residues. CDR3 region: CASSSRTPPGGQGETQYF. In nucleotides, the CDR3 is TGTGCCAGCAGCTCACGAACCCCTCCGGGGGGCCAGGGAGAGACCCAGTACTTC.

The chain joins TRBV23-1 to TRBJ1-2; D remains unclear. TRBV23-1 is sorted into the ORF group, with uncertain function. CDR3 length equals 14 residues. V lost 0 bases to trimming and J lost 6 bases, with 11 bases between them. The DNA of the CDR3 is TGCGCCAGCAGTCAATCGTTCGGGGTGCATGGCTACACCTTC. It specifies CASSQSFGVHGYTF.

The chain uses TRBV27 and TRBJ1-5; D is possibly TRBD1 (6 bases). CDR1 is MNHEY, CDR2 SMNVEV, per germline (reference sequence). CDR3 size: 14 residues. Trimming left V 6 bases short and J 6 bases short, with 15 bases between. CDR3 DNA sequence: TGTGCCAGCAGCGCCCAGGGGCAAAGTCAGCCCCAGCATTTT. Its translation is CASSAQGQSQPQHF.

This chain joins TRBV6-1 and TRBJ2-1; D is undetermined. Germline V gives CDR1 MNHNS, CDR2 SASEGT. The CDR3 has 13 residues. V lost 3 bases and J lost 5, with 8 bases in between. DNA for the CDR3: TGTGCCAGCAGTGATAACAGAGACAATGAGCAGTTCTTC. Amino acids: CASSDNRDNEQFF.

The DNA for the CDR3 is TGCGCCAGCAGTAGGACAGGGTCTTCGGAAGGGGGGGTCGAAAAACTGTTTTTT. Translating it yields CASSRTGSSEGGVEKLFF. The V call is TRBV5-1, the J call TRBJ1-4, with 8 bases aligning to TRBD1. This CDR3 contains 18 residues. V lost 5 bases and J lost 8; bases outside the gene matches: 20. CDR1 and CDR2 (germline): SGHRS, YFSETQ. Full variable domain (remainder filled in from reference TRBV5-1 and TRBJ1-4): KAGVTQTPRYLIKTRGQQVTLSCSPISGHRSVSWYQQTPGQGLQFLFEYFSETQRNKGNFPGRFSGRQFSNSRSEMNVSTLELGDSALYLCASSRTGSSEGGVEKLFFGSGTQLSVL.

The chain joins TRBV4-2 to TRBJ2-7, with D possibly being TRBD2 (6 bases). The V and J ends lost 5 bases and 2 bases respectively, with 19 bases between them. Germline V lookup: CDR1 LGHNA, CDR2 YNFKEQ. This CDR3 is built from 16 residues. The CDR3 DNA is TGTGCCAGCAGCGTAGCGGCCGGGGGAACTACCTACGAGCAGTACTTC. Translation gives CASSVAAGGTTYEQYF.

The chain combines TRBV25-1 with TRBJ2-5; no clear D gene. The CDR3 is made up of 12 amino acids. CDR1 is MGHDK, CDR2 SYGVNS, per germline. V was cut by 3 bases and J by 5 bases, with 7 bases left in between. The CDR3 DNA follows: TGTGCCAGCAGTGATTCCGCGGAGACCCAGTACTTC. It translates to CASSDSAETQYF.